This T cell receptor (beta chain) was recovered during a study of T cell repertoires in cytomegalovirus infection. Study background: Indications came from public TCR beta signatures; they pointed to CMV infection and to a matching HLA type. Study-level results: Summed public TCR beta family frequency identified CMV carriers bearing the relevant HLA. HLA-C-restricted CMV clonotypes gave the most frequent clonotype in two of eight donors.

This CDR3 has 15 amino acids. CDR1 DFQATT and CDR2 SNEGSKA come from the germline V gene (reference sequence). V shed 3 bases, J shed 5 bases, and the junction held 9 bases outside the gene matches. This clonotype was counted at least ten times. What it binds is unknown. Via MiXCR, TCRdb re-called the reads, giving one row per CDR3 protein. Among almost 300,000 distinct CDR3 sequences listed, 8% to 10% were seen once. The chain combines TRBV20-1 with TRBJ2-7; 11 positions match TRBD1. This clonotype was obtained from a human donor in good health (CMV status not recorded). Some clones in this sample may be carry-over from other donors' samples. Source material: PBMCs. As DNA, the CDR3 is TGCAGTGCTAGGGACGGACAGGGGGCCGTCCACGAGCAGTACGTC. Translation: CSARDGQGAVHEQYV.